The entry that follows covers one TCR beta chain sequence. Naive CD8 cells were CD45RO-negative, positively selected for CCR7, excluding terminally differentiated effector memory CD45RA+ cells. Germline CDR1 SGHDT, CDR2 YYEEEE. Between the trimmed V and J ends, which lost 0 bases and 7 bases, there was a span of 11 bases. This CDR3 spans 14 amino acids. For every subset, genomic DNA was evenly distributed across several immunoSEQ plates. Sequencing was performed with immunoSEQ multiplex PCR; in TCRdb, only in-frame clones are kept and a portion is missing. The sample yields around 600,000 clones, around 95% seen once. The data were taken from a study of shared clonotypes between healthy human individuals. Study background: Two female and a few male donors aged 18 to 49 were enrolled.

The chain uses TRBV5-6 and TRBJ1-5; tentatively, D is TRBD1 (6 bases). Specimen: naive CD8+ T cells sorted from blood. This sequence originates from a woman in her thirties in good health. The CDR3 here is CASSLGGGGQPQHF. For the CDR3, the DNA is TGTGCCAGCAGCTTGGGCGGAGGGGGGCAGCCCCAGCATTTT. The whole variable domain, remainder taken from reference TRBV5-6 and TRBJ1-5, is DAGVTQSPTHLIKTRGQQVTLRCSPKSGHDTVSWYQQALGQGPQFIFQYYEEEERQRGNFPDRFSGHQFPNYSSELNVNALLLGDSALYLCASSLGGGGQPQHFGDGTRLSIL.